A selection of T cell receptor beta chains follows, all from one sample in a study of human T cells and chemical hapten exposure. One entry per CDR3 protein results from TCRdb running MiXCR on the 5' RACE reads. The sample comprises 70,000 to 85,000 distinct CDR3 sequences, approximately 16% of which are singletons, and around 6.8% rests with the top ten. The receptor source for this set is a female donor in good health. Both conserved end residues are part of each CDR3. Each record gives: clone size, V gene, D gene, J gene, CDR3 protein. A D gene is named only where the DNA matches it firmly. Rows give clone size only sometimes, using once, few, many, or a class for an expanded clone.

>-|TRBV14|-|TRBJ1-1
CASSPGGLRAFF
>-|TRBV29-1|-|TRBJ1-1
CSASPQGTEAFF
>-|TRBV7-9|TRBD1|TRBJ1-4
CASTQGAGEKLFF
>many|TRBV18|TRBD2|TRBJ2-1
CASSRTSGRDNEQFF
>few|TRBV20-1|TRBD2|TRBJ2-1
CSARGTSGIGIRNEQFF
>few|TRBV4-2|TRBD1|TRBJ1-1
CASSQTQGSEAFF
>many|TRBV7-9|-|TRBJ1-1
CASSLVTEAFF
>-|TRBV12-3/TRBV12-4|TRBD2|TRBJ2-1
CASSFSRLAGPEQFF
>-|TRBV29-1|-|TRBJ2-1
CSVHDSLYNEQFF
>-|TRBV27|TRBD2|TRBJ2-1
CASSYTGERETLEFF
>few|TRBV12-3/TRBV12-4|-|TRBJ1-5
CASSFGQQNQPQHF
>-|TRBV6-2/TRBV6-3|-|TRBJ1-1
CATSRWTEAFF
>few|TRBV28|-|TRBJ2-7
CASSLGRRSSYEQYF
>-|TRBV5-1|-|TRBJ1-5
CASSLVPASNQPQHF
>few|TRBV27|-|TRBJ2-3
CASRYYRGGADTQYF
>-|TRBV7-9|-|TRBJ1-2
CASSSDWDNYSNGYTF
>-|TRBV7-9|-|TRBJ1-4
CASSLGRATNEKLFF
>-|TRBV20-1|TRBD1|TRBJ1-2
CSARDTTGGSLYGYTF
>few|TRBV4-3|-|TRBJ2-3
CASSQDWTDTQYF